This is a list of T cell receptor beta chains from one sample in a study of T cells in localized non-small cell lung cancer. TCRdb's table, derived via immunoSEQ multiplex PCR, lists solely in-frame clones and lacks some. This sample has 30,000 to 45,000 clones, with about 92% found just once. Sequences were derived from peripheral blood, sampled before any cancer treatment. The source is a female donor over 55 with stage I lung adenocarcinoma. Both conserved end residues are part of each CDR3. The D gene is left open where the match is weak. Size tells how often a clone was seen (once, few, many) or the class of an expanded clone, and some rows leave it out.

NA,TRBJ1-3,TRBV6-6,NA,13,TGTGCCAGCAGTTACCCCGGCGGGAACACCATATATTTT,CASSYPGGNTIYF
NA,TRBJ1-4,TRBV4-1,NA,14,TGCGCCAGCAGCCTTATCGGACTGAATGAAAAACTGTTTTTT,CASSLIGLNEKLFF
NA,TRBJ2-5,TRBV15,NA,14,TGTGCCACCAGCACGGACACAGGGATGGAGACCCAGTACTTC,CATSTDTGMETQYF
NA,TRBJ1-2,TRBV11-2,once,19,TGTGCCAGCAGCGATAACTCTTGGGGGGTCGGTCTTAACCACTATGGCTACACCTTC,CASSDNSWGVGLNHYGYTF
NA,TRBJ2-5,TRBV18,NA,15,TGTGCCAGCTCACTACTAGTTGCGGGGTTAGAGACCCAGTACTTC,CASSLLVAGLETQYF
NA,TRBJ1-1,TRBV6-6,NA,15,TGTGCCAGCAGCCCCCGGGTCATTGGGGACACTGAAGCTTTCTTT,CASSPRVIGDTEAFF
NA,TRBJ1-2,TRBV5-1,NA,14,TGCGCCAGCAGCTTGGAGTGGGGGACATATGGCTACACCTTC,CASSLEWGTYGYTF
TRBD2,TRBJ2-1,TRBV7-6,NA,15,TGTGCCAGCAGCTTCCGCCGCGGGGGATACAATGAGCAGTTCTTC,CASSFRRGGYNEQFF
NA,TRBJ2-3,TRBV25-1,few,13,TGTGCCAGCCGGGGGGCTGGAGCAGATACGCAGTATTTT,CASRGAGADTQYF
NA,TRBJ1-5,TRBV5-4,NA,16,TGTGCCAGCAGCTCCGAAGGGGGGCAGCCAAATCAGCCCCAGCATTTT,CASSSEGGQPNQPQHF
TRBD1,TRBJ2-6,TRBV28,NA,18,TGTGCCAGCAGTACTCCGGGACAGGGCGGATCTGGGGCCAACGTCCTGACTTTC,CASSTPGQGGSGANVLTF
NA,TRBJ2-5,TRBV19,once,14,TGTGCCAGTAGTATAACTTGGCGACAAGAGACCCAGTACTTC,CASSITWRQETQYF
NA,TRBJ2-5,TRBV7-9,NA,15,TGTGCCAGCAGCTTCCCCGGGGGAGGGGGAGAGACCCAGTACTTC,CASSFPGGGGETQYF
NA,TRBJ2-3,TRBV5-1,NA,15,TGCGCCAGCAGCCCTCAGGTGGGAATTACAGATACGCAGTATTTT,CASSPQVGITDTQYF
TRBD2,TRBJ2-1,TRBV11-3,NA,17,TGTGCCAGCAGCTTTAGAGGGACTAGCCCCTCCTACAATGAGCAGTTCTTC,CASSFRGTSPSYNEQFF
TRBD2,TRBJ2-2,TRBV7-3,NA,16,TGTGCCAGCAGCTTACAGGCTAGCGGGGGCACCGGGGAGCTGTTTTTT,CASSLQASGGTGELFF
TRBD1,TRBJ1-4,TRBV28,NA,17,TGTGCCAGCAGTGGACCTTGGGCCGGGACAGGGCATGAAAAACTGTTTTTT,CASSGPWAGTGHEKLFF
TRBD1,TRBJ1-1,TRBV6-1,NA,15,TGTGCCAGCAGGGCAGAGGGGGCGGTGGACACTGAAGCTTTCTTT,CASRAEGAVDTEAFF
NA,TRBJ1-5,TRBV27,NA,13,TGTGCCAGCAGTTTTTCGGGGAGACAGCCCCAGCATTTT,CASSFSGRQPQHF
NA,TRBJ1-1,TRBV18,NA,15,TGTGCCAGCTCACCACTCCTGCCCGGGGCAGGGGAAGCTTTCTTT,CASSPLLPGAGEAFF
NA,TRBJ1-1,TRBV19,few,14,TGTGCCAGTAGTACAAGGGGGGCGGGCACTGAAGCTTTCTTT,CASSTRGAGTEAFF
TRBD2,TRBJ2-3,TRBV5-1,NA,19,TGCGCCAGCAGCAGGGCACTAGCGGGGGGGCCGAGAGGCACAGATACGCAGTATTTT,CASSRALAGGPRGTDTQYF
NA,TRBJ2-5,TRBV6-1,NA,14,TGTGCCAGCAGGAGTTGGTCGGTCCAAGAGACCCAGTACTTC,CASRSWSVQETQYF
NA,TRBJ2-3,TRBV7-9,NA,15,TGTGCCAGCAGCTTAAGGGGGGAACCTACAGATACGCAGTATTTT,CASSLRGEPTDTQYF
TRBD2,TRBJ2-7,TRBV6-5,NA,15,TGTGCCAGCAGTTACCTGGGGGGGAGCACCTACGAGCAGTACTTC,CASSYLGGSTYEQYF
TRBD1,TRBJ2-3,TRBV7-9,NA,16,TGTGCCAGCAGTTTTCTGCGGGGACAGGGGAGCGATACGCAGTATTTT,CASSFLRGQGSDTQYF
NA,TRBJ1-1,TRBV2,NA,16,TGTGCCAGCAGTCTTGCCCCCGGACAGCTGAACACTGAAGCTTTCTTT,CASSLAPGQLNTEAFF
NA,TRBJ2-7,TRBV7-2,once,14,TGTGCCAGCCGTGACAGGTACTTCTCCTACGAGCAGTACTTC,CASRDRYFSYEQYF
NA,TRBJ2-2,TRBV5-1,once,16,TGCGCCAGCAGCTTCCGGACAGACCCGAACACCGGGGAGCTGTTTTTT,CASSFRTDPNTGELFF
TRBD1,TRBJ1-2,TRBV6-5,NA,11,TGTGCCAGCAGTCAGGGGGGGGGCTACACCTTC,CASSQGGGYTF
TRBD1,TRBJ1-6,TRBV5-1,NA,14,TGCGCCAGCAGCCCTGGACAGGGTAATTCACCCCTCCACTTT,CASSPGQGNSPLHF
TRBD1,TRBJ1-3,TRBV6-4,NA,13,TGTGCCAGCAGTGACGGAGAGGGGGCTCCCATATATTTT,CASSDGEGAPIYF
TRBD1,TRBJ1-1,TRBV11-2,NA,13,TGTGCCAGCAGCTTCAACAGGGGGACTGAAGCTTTCTTT,CASSFNRGTEAFF
NA,TRBJ2-3,TRBV5-6,once,12,TGTGCCAGCAGCTTTACAGACTATACGCAGTATTTT,CASSFTDYTQYF
NA,TRBJ2-1,TRBV6-5,NA,11,TGTGCCAGCAGTTACGAGGGGGGGCAGTTCTTC,CASSYEGGQFF
NA,TRBJ2-7,TRBV28,NA,14,TGTGCCAGCAGCTCATGGACAGTCGTGGGCGAGCAGTACTTC,CASSSWTVVGEQYF
TRBD1,TRBJ2-7,TRBV6-5,NA,15,TGTGCCAGCAGCGCCGGGACAGGGACATTCTACGAGCAGTACTTC,CASSAGTGTFYEQYF
NA,TRBJ1-2,TRBV28,NA,15,TGTGCCAGCACTCCCTCGGGATCAGGGGACTATGGCTACACCTTC,CASTPSGSGDYGYTF
NA,TRBJ1-1,TRBV6-1,NA,14,TGTGCCAGCAGTGATGAGGCTCGCGCCACTGAAGCTTTCTTT,CASSDEARATEAFF
NA,TRBJ1-6,TRBV2,few,10,TGTGCCAGCAGTCAGGCCTCACTCCACTTT,CASSQASLHF
NA,TRBJ1-2,TRBV4-1,NA,13,TGCGCCAGCAGCCAAGGCGGTTCCTATGGCTACACCTTC,CASSQGGSYGYTF
NA,TRBJ2-1,TRBV11-2,NA,14,TGTGCCAGCGCCCCGGCTGGGAGCCACAATGAGCAGTTCTTC,CASAPAGSHNEQFF
TRBD2,TRBJ2-3,TRBV10-1,NA,18,TGCGCCAGCAGTGAGTCTCTAGCTAGCGGGGGGGCCTCAGATACGCAGTATTTT,CASSESLASGGASDTQYF